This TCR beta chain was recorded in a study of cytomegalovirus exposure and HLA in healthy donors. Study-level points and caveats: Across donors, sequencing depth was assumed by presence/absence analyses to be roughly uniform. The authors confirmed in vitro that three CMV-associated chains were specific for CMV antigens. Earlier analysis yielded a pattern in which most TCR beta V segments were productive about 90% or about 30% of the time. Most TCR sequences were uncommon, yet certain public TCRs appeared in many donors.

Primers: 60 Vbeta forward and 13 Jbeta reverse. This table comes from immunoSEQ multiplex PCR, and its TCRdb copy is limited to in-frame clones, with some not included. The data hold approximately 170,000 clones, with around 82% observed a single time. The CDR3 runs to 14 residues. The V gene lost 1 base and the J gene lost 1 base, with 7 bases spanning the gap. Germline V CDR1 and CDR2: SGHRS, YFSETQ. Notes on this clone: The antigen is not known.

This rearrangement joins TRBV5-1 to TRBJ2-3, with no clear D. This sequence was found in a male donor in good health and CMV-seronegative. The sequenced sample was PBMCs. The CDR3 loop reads CASSLNPGTDTQYF. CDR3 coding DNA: TGCGCCAGCAGCTTGAATCCCGGCACAGATACGCAGTATTTT.